This T cell receptor beta chain derives from a study of Ad26.COV2.S vaccination and SARS-CoV-2 variants. Study information: Intramuscular Ad26.COV2.S doses were given once or twice, 56 days apart.

Treatment defined: about 20 received Ad26.COV2.S at low or high dose, single or two shots; roughly 5 received placebo; per-sample allocation not given. The study sampled participants on day 63 after the first vaccine or placebo injection. Libraries were prepared by immunoSEQ multiplex PCR; TCRdb keeps only in-frame clonotypes and omits some of them. The sample carries some 340,000 clones, roughly 84% recorded once. Per the germline V gene, CDR1 is ENHRY and CDR2 is SYGVKD. This CDR3 region has 18 residues. After removal of 6 bases from V and 1 base from J, the junction contained 12 bases not matched to a gene.

Specimen: peripheral blood, collected in a trial of Ad26.COV2.S vaccine versus placebo. The gene calls are TRBV10-3 and TRBJ1-3, with TRBD1 identical over 10 bases. The clonotype comes from a person between 18 and 60 years old who received the Ad26.COV2.S COVID-19 vaccine or a placebo. The CDR3 loop is CAIRDRDRGDKSGNTIYF. DNA for the CDR3: TGTGCCATCAGAGACCGGGACAGGGGCGATAAGTCTGGAAACACCATATATTTT.